This T cell receptor beta chain was profiled in a study of glioma-infiltrating T cells after dendritic cell vaccination. The CDR3 contains 16 residues. CDR1 and CDR2 (germline): MNHEY, SVGAGI. Fresh-frozen tumor tissue and more than two years of survival data were available for all. Clones were read by immunoSEQ multiplex PCR, and TCRdb kept only the in-frame ones, dropping some. The table has fewer than 45,000 clones, around 80% seen once. This clone was recorded once. The junction departs from the called germline gene at one end, perhaps through a read error. Additional DNA sequences in this sample encode the identical CDR3.

This sequence was found in a human donor with glioblastoma. This specimen was blood, taken before dendritic cell vaccination. This chain joins TRBV6-5 and TRBJ1-6, with 7 positions matching TRBD1. The CDR3 sequence is CASSYGIQGINSPLHF. As DNA, the CDR3 is TGTGCCAGCAGTTACGGAATACAGGGGATTAATTCCCCCCTCCACTTT.